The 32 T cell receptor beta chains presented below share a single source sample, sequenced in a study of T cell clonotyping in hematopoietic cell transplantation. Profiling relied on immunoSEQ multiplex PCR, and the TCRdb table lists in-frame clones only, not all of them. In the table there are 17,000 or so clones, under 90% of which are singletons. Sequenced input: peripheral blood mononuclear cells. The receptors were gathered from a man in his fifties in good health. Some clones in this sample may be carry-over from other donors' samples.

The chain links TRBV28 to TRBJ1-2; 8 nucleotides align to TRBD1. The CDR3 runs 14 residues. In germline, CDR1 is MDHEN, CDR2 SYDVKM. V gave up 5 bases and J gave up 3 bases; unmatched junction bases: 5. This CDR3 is CASSRPGGHYGYTF. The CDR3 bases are TGTGCCAGCAGTAGACCAGGGGGCCACTATGGCTACACCTTC.

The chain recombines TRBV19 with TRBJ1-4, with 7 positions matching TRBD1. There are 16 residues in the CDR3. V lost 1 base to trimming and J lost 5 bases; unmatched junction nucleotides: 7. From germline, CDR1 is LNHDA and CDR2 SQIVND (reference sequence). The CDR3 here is CASSIGGTAGNEKLFF. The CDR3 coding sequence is TGTGCCAGTAGTATAGGCGGGACAGCGGGGAATGAAAAACTGTTTTTT.

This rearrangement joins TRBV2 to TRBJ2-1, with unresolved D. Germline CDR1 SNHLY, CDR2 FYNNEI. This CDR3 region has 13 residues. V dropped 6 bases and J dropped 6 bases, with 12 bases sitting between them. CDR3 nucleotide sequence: TGTGCCAGCAGGTATAGGGCGGTCAATGAGCAGTTCTTC. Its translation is CASRYRAVNEQFF.

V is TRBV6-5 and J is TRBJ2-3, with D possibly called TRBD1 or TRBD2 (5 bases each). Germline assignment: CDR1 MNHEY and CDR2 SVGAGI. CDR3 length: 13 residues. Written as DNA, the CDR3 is TGTGCAGCCAGGGACCCCAGCACAGATACGCAGTATTTT. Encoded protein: CAARDPSTDTQYF.

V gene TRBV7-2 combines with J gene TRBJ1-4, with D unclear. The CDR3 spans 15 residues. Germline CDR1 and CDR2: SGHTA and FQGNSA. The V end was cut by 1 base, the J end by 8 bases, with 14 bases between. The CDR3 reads CASSLDPGILEKLFF. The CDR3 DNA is TGTGCCAGCAGCTTAGACCCGGGGATATTAGAAAAACTGTTTTTT.

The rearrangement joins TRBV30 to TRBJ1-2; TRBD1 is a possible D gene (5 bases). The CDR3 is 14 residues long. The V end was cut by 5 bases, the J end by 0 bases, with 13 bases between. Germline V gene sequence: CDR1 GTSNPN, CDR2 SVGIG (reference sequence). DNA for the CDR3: TGTGCCTGGGGAAACGGGGGGACTAACTATGGCTACACCTTC. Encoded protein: CAWGNGGTNYGYTF.

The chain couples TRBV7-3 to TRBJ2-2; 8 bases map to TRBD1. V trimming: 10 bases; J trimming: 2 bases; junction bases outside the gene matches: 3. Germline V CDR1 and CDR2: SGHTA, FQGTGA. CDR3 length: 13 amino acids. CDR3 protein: CATGQGNTGELFF. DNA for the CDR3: TGTGCCACCGGACAGGGAAACACCGGGGAGCTGTTTTTT.

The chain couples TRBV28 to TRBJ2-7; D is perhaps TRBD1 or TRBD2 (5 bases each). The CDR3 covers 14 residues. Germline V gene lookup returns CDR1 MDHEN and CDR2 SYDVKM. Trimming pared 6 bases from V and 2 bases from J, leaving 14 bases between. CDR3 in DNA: TGTGCCAGCAGGGCCGGGACCGGCCCCTACGAGCAGTACTTC. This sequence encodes CASRAGTGPYEQYF.

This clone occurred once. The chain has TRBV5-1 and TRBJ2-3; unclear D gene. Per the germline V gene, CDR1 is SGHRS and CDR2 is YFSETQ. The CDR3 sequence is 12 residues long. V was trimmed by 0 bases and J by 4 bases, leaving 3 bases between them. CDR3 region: CASSLVSDTQYF. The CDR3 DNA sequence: TGCGCCAGCAGCTTGGTCTCAGATACGCAGTATTTT.

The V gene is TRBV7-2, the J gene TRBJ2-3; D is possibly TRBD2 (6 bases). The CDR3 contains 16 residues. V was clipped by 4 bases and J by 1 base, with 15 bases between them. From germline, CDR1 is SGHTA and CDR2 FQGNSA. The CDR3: CASSSIAGLGTDTQYF. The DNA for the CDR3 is TGTGCCAGCAGCTCAATTGCGGGACTTGGCACAGATACGCAGTATTTT.

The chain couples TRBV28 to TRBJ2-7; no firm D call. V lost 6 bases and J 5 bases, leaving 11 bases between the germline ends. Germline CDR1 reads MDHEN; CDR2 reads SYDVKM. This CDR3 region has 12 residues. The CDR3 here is CASRDPSNEQYF. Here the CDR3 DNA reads TGTGCCAGCAGAGACCCTTCCAACGAGCAGTACTTC. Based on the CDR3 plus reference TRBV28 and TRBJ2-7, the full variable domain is DVKVTQSSRYLVKRTGEKVFLECVQDMDHENMFWYRQDPGLGLRLIYFSYDVKMKEKGDIPEGYSVSREKKERFSLILESASTNQTSMYLCASRDPSNEQYFGPGTRLTVT.

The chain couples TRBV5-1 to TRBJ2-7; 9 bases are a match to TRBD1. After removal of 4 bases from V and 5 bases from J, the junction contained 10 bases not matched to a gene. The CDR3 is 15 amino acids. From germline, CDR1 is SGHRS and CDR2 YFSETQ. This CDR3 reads CASSLTGGNGNEQYF. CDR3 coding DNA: TGCGCCAGCAGCCTTACAGGGGGCAATGGGAACGAGCAGTACTTC.

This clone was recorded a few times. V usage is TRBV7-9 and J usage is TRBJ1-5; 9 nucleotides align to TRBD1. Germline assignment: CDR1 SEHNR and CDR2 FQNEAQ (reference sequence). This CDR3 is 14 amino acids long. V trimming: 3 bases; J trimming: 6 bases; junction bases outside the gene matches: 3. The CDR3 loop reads CASSFGQGRQPQHF. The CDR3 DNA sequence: TGTGCCAGCAGCTTTGGACAGGGGCGTCAGCCCCAGCATTTT.

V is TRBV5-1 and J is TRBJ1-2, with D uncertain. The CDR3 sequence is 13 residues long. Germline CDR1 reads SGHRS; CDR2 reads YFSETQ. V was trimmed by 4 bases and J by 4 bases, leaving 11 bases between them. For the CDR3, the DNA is TGCGCCAGCAGCCCGGACGTCATCTATGGCTACACCTTC. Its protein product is CASSPDVIYGYTF.

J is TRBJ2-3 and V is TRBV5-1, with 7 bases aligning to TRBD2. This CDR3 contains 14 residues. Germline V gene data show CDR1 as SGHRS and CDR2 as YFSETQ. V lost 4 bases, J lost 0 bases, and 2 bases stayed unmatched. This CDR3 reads CASSTGGSTDTQYF. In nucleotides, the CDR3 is TGCGCCAGCAGCACCGGGGGGAGCACAGATACGCAGTATTTT.

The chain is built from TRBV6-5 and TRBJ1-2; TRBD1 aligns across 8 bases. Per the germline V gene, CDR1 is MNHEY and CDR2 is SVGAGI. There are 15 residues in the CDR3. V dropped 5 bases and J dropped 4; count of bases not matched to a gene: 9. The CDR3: CASSLTGGSLYGYTF. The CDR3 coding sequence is TGTGCCAGCAGTCTTACAGGGGGTTCGCTCTATGGCTACACCTTC.

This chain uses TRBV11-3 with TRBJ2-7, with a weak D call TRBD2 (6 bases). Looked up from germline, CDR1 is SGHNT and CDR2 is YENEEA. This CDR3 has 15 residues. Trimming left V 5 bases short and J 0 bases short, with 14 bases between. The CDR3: CASSPGGASSYEQYF. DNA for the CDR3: TGTGCCAGCAGCCCAGGAGGGGCCAGCTCCTACGAGCAGTACTTC. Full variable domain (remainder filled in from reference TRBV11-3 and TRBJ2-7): EAGVVQSPRYKIIEKKQPVAFWCNPISGHNTLYWYLQNLGQGPELLIRYENEEAVDDSQLPKDRFSAERLKGVDSTLKIQPAELGDSAVYLCASSPGGASSYEQYFGPGTRLTVT.

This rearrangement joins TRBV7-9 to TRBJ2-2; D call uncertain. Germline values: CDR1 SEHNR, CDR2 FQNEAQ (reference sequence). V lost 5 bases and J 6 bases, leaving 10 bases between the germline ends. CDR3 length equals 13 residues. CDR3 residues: CASSTERAGELFF. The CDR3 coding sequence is TGTGCCAGCAGCACTGAAAGGGCCGGGGAGCTGTTTTTT.

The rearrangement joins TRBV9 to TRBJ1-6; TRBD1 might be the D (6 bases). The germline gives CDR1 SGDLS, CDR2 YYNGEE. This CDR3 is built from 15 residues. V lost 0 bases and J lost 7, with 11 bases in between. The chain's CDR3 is CASSVGQGHNSPLHF. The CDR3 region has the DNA TGTGCCAGCAGCGTAGGGCAGGGGCACAATTCACCCCTCCACTTT.

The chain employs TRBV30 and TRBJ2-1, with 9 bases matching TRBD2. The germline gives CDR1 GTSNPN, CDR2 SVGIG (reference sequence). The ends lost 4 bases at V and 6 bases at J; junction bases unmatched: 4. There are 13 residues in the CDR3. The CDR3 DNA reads TGTGCCTGGAATGGACTAGCGTTCAATGAGCAGTTCTTC. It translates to CAWNGLAFNEQFF.

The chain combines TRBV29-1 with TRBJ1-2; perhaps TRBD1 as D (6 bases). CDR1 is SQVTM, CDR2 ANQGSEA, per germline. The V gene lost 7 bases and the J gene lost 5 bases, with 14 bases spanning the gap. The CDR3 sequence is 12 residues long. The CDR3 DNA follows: TGCAGCGCGGGGGCGACAGCTTATGGCTACACCTTC. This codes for CSAGATAYGYTF. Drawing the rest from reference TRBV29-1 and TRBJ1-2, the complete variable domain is SAVISQKPSRDICQRGTSLTIQCQVDSQVTMMFWYRQQPGQSLTLIATANQGSEATYESGFVIDKFPISRPNLTFSTLTVSNMSPEDSSIYLCSAGATAYGYTFGSGTRLTVV.

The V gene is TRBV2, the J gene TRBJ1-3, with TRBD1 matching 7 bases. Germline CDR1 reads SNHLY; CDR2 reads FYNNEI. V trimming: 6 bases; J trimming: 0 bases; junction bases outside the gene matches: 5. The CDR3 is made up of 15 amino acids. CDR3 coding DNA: TGTGCCAGCAGCACAGACAGGGCCTCTGGAAACACCATATATTTT. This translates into CASSTDRASGNTIYF.

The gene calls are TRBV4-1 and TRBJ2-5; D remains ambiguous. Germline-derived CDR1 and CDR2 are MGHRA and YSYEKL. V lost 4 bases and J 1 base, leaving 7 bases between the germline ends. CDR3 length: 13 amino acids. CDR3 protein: CASSPGLQETQYF. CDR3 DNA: TGCGCCAGCAGCCCCGGGCTCCAAGAGACCCAGTACTTC.

The CDR3 is CASTSSKNTDTQYF. As DNA, the CDR3 is TGTGCCAGCACCTCTTCTAAGAACACAGATACGCAGTATTTT. This chain uses TRBV5-4 with TRBJ2-3; D is ambiguous. The length of the CDR3 is 14 residues. Germline-derived CDR1 and CDR2 are SGHNT and YYREEE (reference sequence). V lost 6 bases and J lost 2, with 13 bases in between.

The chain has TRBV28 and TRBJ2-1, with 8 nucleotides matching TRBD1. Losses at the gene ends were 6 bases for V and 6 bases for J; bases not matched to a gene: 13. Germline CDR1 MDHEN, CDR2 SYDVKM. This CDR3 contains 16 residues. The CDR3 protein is CASSRNNRQGSNEQFF. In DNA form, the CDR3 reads TGTGCCAGCAGCCGAAATAACCGACAGGGGAGCAATGAGCAGTTCTTC.

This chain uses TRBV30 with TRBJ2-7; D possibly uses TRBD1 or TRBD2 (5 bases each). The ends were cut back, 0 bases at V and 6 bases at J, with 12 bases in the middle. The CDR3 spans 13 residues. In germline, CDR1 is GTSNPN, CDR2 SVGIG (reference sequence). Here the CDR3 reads CAWSVHSGTEQYF. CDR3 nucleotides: TGTGCCTGGAGTGTACATTCAGGGACCGAGCAGTACTTC.

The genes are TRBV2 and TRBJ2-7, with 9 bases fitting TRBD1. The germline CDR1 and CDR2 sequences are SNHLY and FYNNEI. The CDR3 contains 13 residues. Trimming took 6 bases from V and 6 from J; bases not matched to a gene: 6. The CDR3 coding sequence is TGTGCCAGCAGCCGACAGGGGGGAGGCGAGCAGTACTTC. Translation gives CASSRQGGGEQYF.

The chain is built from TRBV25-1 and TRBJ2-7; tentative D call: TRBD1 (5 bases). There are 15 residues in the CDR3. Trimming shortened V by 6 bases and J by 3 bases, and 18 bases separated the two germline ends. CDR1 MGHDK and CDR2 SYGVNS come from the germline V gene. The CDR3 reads CASSPTAGIHYEQYF. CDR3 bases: TGTGCCAGCAGCCCCACGGCAGGGATACACTACGAGCAGTACTTC.

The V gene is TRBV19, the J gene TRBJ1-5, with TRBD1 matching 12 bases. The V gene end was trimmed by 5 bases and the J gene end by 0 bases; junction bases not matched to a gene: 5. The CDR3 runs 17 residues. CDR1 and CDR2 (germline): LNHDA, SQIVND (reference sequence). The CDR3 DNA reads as TGTGCCAGTAGTTCCGGGACAGGGGGCAATAGCAATCAGCCCCAGCATTTT. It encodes CASSSGTGGNSNQPQHF.

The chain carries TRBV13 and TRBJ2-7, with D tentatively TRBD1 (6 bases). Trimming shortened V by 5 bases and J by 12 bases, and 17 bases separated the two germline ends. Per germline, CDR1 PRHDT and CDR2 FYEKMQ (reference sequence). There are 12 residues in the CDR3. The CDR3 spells CASSPGTTGAYF. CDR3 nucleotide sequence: TGTGCCAGCAGCCCTGGGACAACCGGGGCGTACTTC.

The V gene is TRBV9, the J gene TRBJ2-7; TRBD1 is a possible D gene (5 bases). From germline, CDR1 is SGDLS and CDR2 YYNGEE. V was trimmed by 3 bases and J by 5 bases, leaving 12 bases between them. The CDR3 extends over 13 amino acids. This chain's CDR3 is CASSATGLDEQYF. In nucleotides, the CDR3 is TGTGCCAGCAGCGCCACAGGCCTCGACGAGCAGTACTTC.

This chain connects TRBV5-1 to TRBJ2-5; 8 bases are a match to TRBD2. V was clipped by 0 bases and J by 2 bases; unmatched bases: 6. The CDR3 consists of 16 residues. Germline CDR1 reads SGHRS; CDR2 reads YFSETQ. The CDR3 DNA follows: TGCGCCAGCAGCTTGGGACTAGCGATTTTTCAAGAGACCCAGTACTTC. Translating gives CASSLGLAIFQETQYF.